This T cell receptor beta chain is from a study of siplizumab effects on memory and regulatory T cells. After removal of 3 bases from V and 4 bases from J, the junction contained 2 bases not matched to a gene. Looked up from germline, CDR1 is SGHAT and CDR2 is FQNNGV. The CDR3 totals 13 residues. The assay was immunoSEQ multiplex PCR, and TCRdb's table has in-frame clones only and misses some. The data show about 82,000 clones, with approximately 90% seen just once and over 1.5% held by the top ten. Study-wide results and caveats: The Treg-derived share of mappable alloreactive CD4+ clones averaged about 69% with siplizumab and 26.9% in controls. Naive versus memory phenotype went unassigned for roughly 75-96% of proliferating CD4+ or CD8+ clones. No functional test confirmed suppression by proliferating siplizumab-culture Tregs.

In the case of this clone: As yet, its antigen is unknown.

Input material: Tregs sorted from blood. The TCR sequence derives from a human donor in good health. The chain links TRBV11-2 to TRBJ2-5, with 7 bases lining up with TRBD1. This CDR3 reads CASSFGTVETQYF. In nucleotides, the CDR3 is TGTGCCAGCAGCTTCGGGACAGTAGAGACCCAGTACTTC.